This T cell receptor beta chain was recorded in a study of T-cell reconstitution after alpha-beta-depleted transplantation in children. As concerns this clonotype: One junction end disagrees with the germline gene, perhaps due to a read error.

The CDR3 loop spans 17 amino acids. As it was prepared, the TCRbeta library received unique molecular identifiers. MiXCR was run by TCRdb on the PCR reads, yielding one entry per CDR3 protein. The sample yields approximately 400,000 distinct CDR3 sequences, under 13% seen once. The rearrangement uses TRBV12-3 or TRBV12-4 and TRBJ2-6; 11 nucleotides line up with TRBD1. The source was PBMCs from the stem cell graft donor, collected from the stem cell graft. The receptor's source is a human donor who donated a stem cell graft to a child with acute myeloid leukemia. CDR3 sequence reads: CASSLGTGGPGANGLTF. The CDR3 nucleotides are TGTGCCAGCAGTTTGGGGACAGGGGGGCCTGGGGCCAACGGCCTGACTTTC.